This TCR beta chain was documented in a study of blood T cell repertoires in COVID-19. About the research overall: Samples taken during acute and convalescent COVID-19 were collected in the United States, Italy and Spain. The cDNA or gDNA used as material had been derived from T cells, B-cell-depleted T cells, or PBMCs.

Germline assignment: CDR1 MNHEY and CDR2 SMNVEV (reference sequence). This CDR3 comprises 15 residues. With 5 bases removed from V and 5 bases from J, the gap between germline ends came to 18 bases. In the authors' workflow: Reference gene primer amplification yielded estimated nucleated cell counts. Sequencing was performed with immunoSEQ multiplex PCR; in TCRdb, only in-frame clones are kept and a portion is missing. D and trimming were read from the DNA, whereas the V and J calls and clone size are those reported in that table. This table has some 100,000 clones, approximately 87% appearing once. This sequence originates from a human donor in a cohort sampled during active COVID-19. Sequencing was carried out using peripheral blood. J is TRBJ1-2 and V is TRBV27; D is unclear. The CDR3 bases are TGTGCCAGCAGTCCCGGACTGATGTTAGGTTATGGCTACACCTTC. Translation: CASSPGLMLGYGYTF.